This entry lists 21 T cell receptor beta chains sequenced from one sample in a study of a mutant IDH1 vaccine in newly diagnosed glioma. Sequencing used immunoSEQ multiplex PCR; TCRdb keeps in-frame clones, though not all of them. Of around 9,800 clones detected, about nine tenths appear once; the ten largest clones hold about 5.2%. For these receptors, no antigen is known. Time point given: week 23, last vaccination. The investigators gave 300 ug of mutant IDH1 20-mer peptide in each vaccine dose, together with topical imiquimod. Material: PBMCs, obtained from a glioma patient whose treatment included an IDH1 peptide vaccine. The receptors were gathered from a woman aged 40 to 50 with glioma. Some clones in this sample may be carry-over from other donors' samples.

This chain uses TRBV28 with TRBJ1-1, with D unresolved. V lost 6 bases to trimming and J lost 0 bases, with 8 bases between them. Germline CDR1 is MDHEN and CDR2 is SYDVKM. This CDR3 has 13 amino acids. The CDR3 here is CASSDQMNTEAFF. The CDR3 coding sequence is TGTGCCAGCAGCGATCAGATGAACACTGAAGCTTTCTTT.

The V gene is TRBV28, the J gene TRBJ2-7; no reliable D call. The CDR3 spans 12 residues. Per the germline V gene, CDR1 is MDHEN and CDR2 is SYDVKM. Trimming cost V 2 bases and J 5 bases, with 7 bases left between them. DNA for the CDR3: TGTGCCAGCAGTTTACCCCCCCACGAGCAGTACTTC. It yields the protein CASSLPPHEQYF.

V usage is TRBV28 and J usage is TRBJ2-7; 10 bases match TRBD2. The CDR3 runs 17 residues. V trimming: 3 bases; J trimming: 2 bases; junction bases outside the gene matches: 10. CDR1 MDHEN and CDR2 SYDVKM come from the germline V gene. CDR3 coding DNA: TGTGCCAGCAGTTTCCGGAGGGGACTAGCGTTCGCCTACGAGCAGTACTTC. Its translation: CASSFRRGLAFAYEQYF.

V usage is TRBV2 and J usage is TRBJ2-2, with 8 bases matching TRBD1. CDR1 and CDR2 from the germline V gene are SNHLY and FYNNEI. This CDR3 has 15 residues. The V and J ends lost 8 bases and 1 base, in that order; junction bases with no gene match: 6. The CDR3 DNA reads as TGTGCCAGCCGAACCGGGACAGGGAACACCGGGGAGCTGTTTTTT. This gives the protein CASRTGTGNTGELFF.

The chain couples TRBV7-9 to TRBJ2-1, with TRBD2 identical over 9 bases. After removal of 7 bases from V and 7 bases from J, the junction contained 11 bases not matched to a gene. This CDR3 region has 15 residues. CDR1 and CDR2 from the germline V gene are SEHNR and FQNEAQ (reference sequence). CDR3 nucleotide sequence: TGTGCCAGCATCATTAGCGGGAGTGGCTCGAATGAGCAGTTCTTC. Its translation: CASIISGSGSNEQFF. Variable domain in full (rest from reference TRBV7-9 and TRBJ2-1): DTGVSQNPRHKITKRGQNVTFRCDPISEHNRLYWYRQTLGQGPEFLTYFQNEAQLEKSRLLSDRFSAERPKGSFSTLEIQRTEQGDSAMYLCASIISGSGSNEQFFGPGTRLTVL.

The rearrangement uses TRBV18 and TRBJ2-2; TRBD1 might be the D (6 bases). V was trimmed by 6 bases and J by 0 bases, leaving 11 bases between them. CDR3 length: 15 residues. Germline V gives CDR1 KGHSH, CDR2 LQKENI. The CDR3, as DNA: TGTGCCAGCTCCCAACAGGGTGCGAACACCGGGGAGCTGTTTTTT. This codes for CASSQQGANTGELFF.

The V and J genes are TRBV12-5 and TRBJ1-4; D might be TRBD1 (5 bases). V dropped 6 bases and J dropped 4 bases, with 12 bases sitting between them. The CDR3 loop spans 14 amino acids. Germline V gene lookup returns CDR1 LGHNT and CDR2 FRNRAP. The CDR3 here is CASGPGGINEKLFF. The CDR3 DNA reads as TGTGCTAGTGGCCCCGGGGGGATTAATGAAAAACTGTTTTTT.

The rearrangement links TRBV6-5 to TRBJ1-6; D not resolved. Per germline, CDR1 MNHEY and CDR2 SVGAGI. The CDR3 length is 14 residues. Deletions cut 5 bases from V and 7 bases from J, with 12 bases between. The CDR3, as DNA: TGTGCCAGCAGTAGGACCCTAGGCAATTCACCCCTCCACTTT. Its protein product is CASSRTLGNSPLHF.

The chain couples TRBV19 to TRBJ1-1, with D hard to call. Trimming removed 6 bases at V and 0 bases at J, with 8 bases between. The CDR3 is 13 amino acids. Germline CDR1 is LNHDA and CDR2 is SQIVND (reference sequence). CDR3: CASRMDVNTEAFF. In nucleotides, the CDR3 is TGTGCCAGTAGGATGGACGTGAACACTGAAGCTTTCTTT.

The V call is TRBV5-1, the J call TRBJ2-7; D is unclear. This CDR3 has 15 amino acids. The V end lost 0 bases, the J end lost 0 bases, and 10 bases lay between the germline ends. Germline V gene data show CDR1 as SGHRS and CDR2 as YFSETQ. The DNA of the CDR3 is TGCGCCAGCAGCTTGGGGCATACTAACTCCTACGAGCAGTACTTC. As protein: CASSLGHTNSYEQYF.

V gene TRBV6-5 combines with J gene TRBJ1-5; a weak D match, TRBD1 (5 bases). This CDR3 is built from 15 residues. Trimming took 4 bases from V and 4 from J, leaving 14 bases between them. Germline V CDR1 and CDR2: MNHEY, SVGAGI. CDR3 amino acids: CASSFSGLGNQPQHF. The CDR3 DNA reads as TGTGCCAGCAGTTTCTCGGGACTGGGAAATCAGCCCCAGCATTTT.

V is TRBV2 and J is TRBJ2-5; D gene uncertain. CDR1 SNHLY and CDR2 FYNNEI come from the germline V gene. Trimming stripped 8 bases from V and 3 bases from J, with 16 bases between. This CDR3 region has 14 residues. CDR3 protein: CASHEASAEETQYF. The CDR3 nucleotides read TGTGCCAGCCACGAGGCATCGGCGGAAGAGACCCAGTACTTC.

The rearrangement uses TRBV7-8 and TRBJ1-5; possibly TRBD1 for D (6 bases). The CDR3 is 14 residues long. The germline V gene encodes CDR1 SGHVS and CDR2 FQNEAQ. Trimming cost V 6 bases and J 2 bases, with 11 bases left between them. CDR3 nucleotides: TGTGCCAGCAGGGGGGCCCGAGGCAATCAGCCCCAGCATTTT. Translation gives CASRGARGNQPQHF.

This clone was detected a few times. This sequence joins TRBV2 and TRBJ2-7; D unresolved. This CDR3 has 12 amino acids. Germline V CDR1 and CDR2: SNHLY, FYNNEI. Trimming pared 3 bases from V and 7 bases from J, leaving 10 bases between. The chain's CDR3 is CASSDGSEEQYF. The CDR3 DNA reads as TGTGCCAGCAGTGACGGCAGTGAGGAGCAGTACTTC.

The chain links TRBV29-1 to TRBJ1-1; the D gene is possibly TRBD1 (5 bases). The germline V gene encodes CDR1 SQVTM and CDR2 ANQGSEA. The CDR3 sequence is 14 residues long. V was trimmed by 0 bases and J by 0 bases, leaving 8 bases between them. As DNA, the CDR3 is TGCAGCGTTGAAGAACGACAGATGAACACTGAAGCTTTCTTT. Protein sequence: CSVEERQMNTEAFF.

V and J are TRBV6-1 and TRBJ2-5; D gene uncertain. The CDR3 covers 13 residues. V lost 1 base to trimming and J lost 0 bases, with 3 bases between them. CDR1 is MNHNS, CDR2 SASEGT, per germline. CDR3 sequence reads: CASSEENQETQYF. For the CDR3, the DNA is TGTGCCAGCAGTGAAGAGAACCAAGAGACCCAGTACTTC.

The chain couples TRBV5-6 to TRBJ2-2; TRBD1 agrees at 7 bases. Germline V CDR1 and CDR2: SGHDT, YYEEEE. CDR3 length equals 15 residues. V lost 0 bases to trimming and J lost 1 base; unmatched junction nucleotides: 0. The CDR3 loop is CASSLGTGNTGELFF. In nucleotides, the CDR3 is TGTGCCAGCAGCTTGGGGACAGGGAACACCGGGGAGCTGTTTTTT.

This rearrangement joins TRBV5-5 to TRBJ2-7, with D unclear. The length of the CDR3 is 13 residues. Trimming removed 0 bases at V and 2 bases at J, with 6 bases between. CDR1 and CDR2 (germline): SGHKS, YYEKEE (reference sequence). In DNA form, the CDR3 reads TGTGCCAGCAGCTTGGACGGGCCCTACGAGCAGTACTTC. Its translation: CASSLDGPYEQYF.

The gene calls are TRBV19 and TRBJ1-1; D might be TRBD1 (6 bases). CDR1 LNHDA and CDR2 SQIVND come from the germline V gene (reference sequence). The CDR3 loop spans 13 amino acids. Trimming pared 6 bases from V and 3 bases from J, leaving 11 bases between. The CDR3: CASRITGHTEAFF. As DNA, the CDR3 is TGTGCCAGTAGGATCACAGGGCACACTGAAGCTTTCTTT.

This clone has just a few counts. This rearrangement joins TRBV27 to TRBJ1-1; D gene unclear. CDR1 is MNHEY and CDR2 is SMNVEV in the germline V gene (reference sequence). Deletions cut 7 bases from V and 4 bases from J, with 10 bases between. There are 12 residues in the CDR3. CDR3 protein: CASKEVGTEAFF. Written as DNA, the CDR3 is TGTGCCAGCAAAGAGGTGGGCACTGAAGCTTTCTTT.

The chain carries TRBV6-5 and TRBJ2-3, with TRBD2 matching over 7 bases. Germline CDR1 is MNHEY and CDR2 is SVGAGI. J lost 4 bases, V lost 7 bases, and 5 bases had no gene match. The CDR3 loop spans 13 amino acids. The DNA for the CDR3 is TGTGCCAGCACCGCGGGGGATGCAGATACGCAGTATTTT. Translation gives CASTAGDADTQYF.